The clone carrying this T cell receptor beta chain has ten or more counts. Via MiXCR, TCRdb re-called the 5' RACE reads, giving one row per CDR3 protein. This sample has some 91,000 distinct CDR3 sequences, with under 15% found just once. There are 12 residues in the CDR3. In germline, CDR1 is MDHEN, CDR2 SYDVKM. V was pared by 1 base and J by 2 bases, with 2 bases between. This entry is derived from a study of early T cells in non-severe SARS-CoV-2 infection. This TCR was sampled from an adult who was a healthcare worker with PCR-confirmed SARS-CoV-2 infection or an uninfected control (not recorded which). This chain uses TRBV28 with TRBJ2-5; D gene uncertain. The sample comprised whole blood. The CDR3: CASSLSQETQYF. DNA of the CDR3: TGTGCCAGCAGTTTATCGCAAGAGACCCAGTACTTC.